This T cell receptor (beta chain) was observed in a study of immune heterogeneity within non-small cell lung tumors (dated by TCRdb to the late 2010s). Broadly, across the study: Histology comprised a handful of squamous cell carcinomas, more than 8 non-squamous carcinomas and 1 tumor not otherwise specified. Neoantigen binding to each patient's HLA alleles was predicted with netMHCpan-3.0 for mutant peptides of 8 to 11 amino acids. To look at intratumoral immune heterogeneity, the study ran whole-exome sequencing, RNA-seq and TCR beta repertoire sequencing on several spatially distinct regions taken from every NSCLC tumor. TCR repertoire analysis included about 57 tumor loci from 15 patients, whereas transcriptome data included only 45 or so loci from more than nine patients.

Concerning this clonotype: It lacks a known antigen. This could be a read error, since a much larger clone is one nucleotide away.

For the TCR template, genomic DNA was extracted from bulk tumor tissue, and approximately 540 ng of gDNA was amplified for each sample. During surgery, multiple biopsies were taken from each primary tumor, with sampling sites spaced as far apart as possible within the tumor mass. The study cohort was described as untreated and was composed of newly diagnosed NSCLC cases undergoing curative surgery. The donors were approximately 14 patients with newly diagnosed non-small cell lung cancer who were having surgery with curative intent. Resected tumor masses were reviewed by two independent pathologists. Only high-quality DNA and RNA samples were carried forward to sequencing. The TCR beta CDR3 region was amplified with a multiplex PCR system whose first round of around 11 cycles used 32 V-gene forward primers and 13 J-gene reverse primers. The first PCR round was done with a QIAGEN Multiplex PCR Kit, and the primer sequences were filed in Chinese patent CN105087789A. In a second PCR round, Illumina universal primers were added with the Phusion High-Fidelity PCR Kit. Paired-end sequencing of TCR libraries was carried out on the Illumina HiSeq X Ten platform at a read length of 151 bp. In the paper's pipeline: Reads lacking multiplex PCR primers were removed with Cutadapt, read pairs were merged with PEAR, and CDR3 regions were called with MiXCR default settings. Shannon entropy measured repertoire diversity, while clonality was calculated as one minus the Shannon entropy divided by the ln of the count of productive unique sequences. Clonotypes present at frequencies of at least 0.5% were defined as dominant or high-frequency T-cell clones. TCRdb took the public reads, trimmed them with fastp at Q25, ran MiXCR for clone calling and kept in-frame beta chains. CDR3 protein duplicates are merged, each entry listing the most common genes and DNA. TCRdb assigned the V and J calls; the authors' analysis was not used. This sample holds thousands of distinct CDR3 sequences; around a quarter were observed only once. The biggest ten clones account for around an eighth of the sample.

The V end loses 0 bases and the J end loses 6 bases, and a stretch of 8 bases separates them. Including cysteine and phenylalanine, the CDR3 has 13 amino acids. Only CDR3 DNA remains: 39 bases, in frame from the first base. The germline V gene sets CDR1 to SGHRS and CDR2 to YFSETQ. Findings and caveats that apply to the study as a whole: A statistically significant but moderate positive correlation (R around 0.35) was observed between local T-cell repertoire clonality and local tumor mutational burden. For the most part, high-frequency TCR beta clonotypes differed from one individual patient to another. Within a patient, the same dominant CDR3B clonotypes appeared at multiple loci, but different tumor locations also contained unique high-frequency clones.

The rearranged segments are TRBV5-1 and TRBJ2-3, with the D gene too uncertain to name. Source material: lung tumor tissue. This sequence originates from a man aged 60 to 69 with non-small cell lung cancer. The DNA sequence is as follows: TGCGCCAGCAGCTTGGCGGCAGGCGATACGCAGTATTTT. The resulting protein is CASSLAAGDTQYF.